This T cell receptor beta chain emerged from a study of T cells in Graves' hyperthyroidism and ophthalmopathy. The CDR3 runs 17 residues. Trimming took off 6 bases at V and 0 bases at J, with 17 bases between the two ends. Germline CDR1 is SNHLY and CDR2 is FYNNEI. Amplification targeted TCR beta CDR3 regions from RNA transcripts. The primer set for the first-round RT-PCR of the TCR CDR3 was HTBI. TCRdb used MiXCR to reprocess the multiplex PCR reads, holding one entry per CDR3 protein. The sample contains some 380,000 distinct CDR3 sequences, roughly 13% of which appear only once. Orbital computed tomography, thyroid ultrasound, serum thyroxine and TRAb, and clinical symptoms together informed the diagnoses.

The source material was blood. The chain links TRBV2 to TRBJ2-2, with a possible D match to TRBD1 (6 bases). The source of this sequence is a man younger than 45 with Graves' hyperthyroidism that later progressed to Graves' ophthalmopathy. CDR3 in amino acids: CASSATRDKTNTGELFF. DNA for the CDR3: TGTGCCAGCAGCGCCACCCGGGACAAAACGAACACCGGGGAGCTGTTTTTT.